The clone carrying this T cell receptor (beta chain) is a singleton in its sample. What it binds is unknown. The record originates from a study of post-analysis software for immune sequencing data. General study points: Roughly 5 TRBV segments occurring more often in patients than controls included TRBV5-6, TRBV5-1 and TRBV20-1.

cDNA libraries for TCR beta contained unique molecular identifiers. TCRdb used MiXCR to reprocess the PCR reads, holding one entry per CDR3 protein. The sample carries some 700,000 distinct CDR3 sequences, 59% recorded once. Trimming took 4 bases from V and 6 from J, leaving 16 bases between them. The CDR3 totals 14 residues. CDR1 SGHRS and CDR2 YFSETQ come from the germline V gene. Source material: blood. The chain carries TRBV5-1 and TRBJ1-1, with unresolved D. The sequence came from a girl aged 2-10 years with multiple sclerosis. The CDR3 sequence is CASSPAPRIPEAFF. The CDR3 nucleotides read TGCGCCAGCAGCCCAGCACCCAGGATTCCTGAAGCTTTCTTT.